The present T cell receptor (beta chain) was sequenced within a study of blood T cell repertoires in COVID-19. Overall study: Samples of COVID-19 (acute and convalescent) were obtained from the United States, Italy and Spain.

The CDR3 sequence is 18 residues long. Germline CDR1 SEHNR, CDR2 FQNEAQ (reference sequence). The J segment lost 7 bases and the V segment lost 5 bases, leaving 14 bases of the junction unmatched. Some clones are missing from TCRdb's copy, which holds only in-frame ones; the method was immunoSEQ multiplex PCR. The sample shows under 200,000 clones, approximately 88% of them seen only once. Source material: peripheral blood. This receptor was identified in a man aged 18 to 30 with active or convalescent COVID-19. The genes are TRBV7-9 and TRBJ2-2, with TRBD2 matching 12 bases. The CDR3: CASSLMSASGRANGELFF. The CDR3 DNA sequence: TGTGCCAGCAGCCTAATGTCTGCTAGCGGGAGGGCCAACGGGGAGCTGTTTTTT.